Described below is a single TCR beta chain sequence and its context. Its ends do not fully match the called genes, so a read error is possible. The data belong to a study of control samples from healthy donors and cancer patients. TCRdb's table, derived via immunoSEQ multiplex PCR, lists solely in-frame clones and lacks some. The table shows about 51,000 clones, with almost 90% occurring only once. In germline, CDR1 is MNHEY, CDR2 SMNVEV (reference sequence). The CDR3 runs 12 residues. The origin of this receptor is a man aged 50-60 years with head and neck cancer. Material: PBMCs. The chain employs TRBV27 and TRBJ2-5; D might be TRBD1 (7 bases). CDR3 DNA sequence: TGTGCCAGCCTAGAGGAGGGGGCCGCCGAAGACTTC. Protein sequence: CASLEEGAAEDF.